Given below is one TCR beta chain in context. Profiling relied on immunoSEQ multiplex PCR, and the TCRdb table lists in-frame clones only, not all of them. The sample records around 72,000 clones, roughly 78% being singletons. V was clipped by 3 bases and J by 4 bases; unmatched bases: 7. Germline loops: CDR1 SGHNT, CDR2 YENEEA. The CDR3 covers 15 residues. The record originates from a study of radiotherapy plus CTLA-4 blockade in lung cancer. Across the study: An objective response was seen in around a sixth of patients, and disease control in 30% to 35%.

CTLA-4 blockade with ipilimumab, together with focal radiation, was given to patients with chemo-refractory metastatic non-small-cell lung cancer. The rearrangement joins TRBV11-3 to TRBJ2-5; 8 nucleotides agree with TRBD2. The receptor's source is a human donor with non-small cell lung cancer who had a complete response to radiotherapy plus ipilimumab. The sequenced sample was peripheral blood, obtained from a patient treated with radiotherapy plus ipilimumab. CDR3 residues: CASSLGLRGAETQYF. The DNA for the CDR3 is TGTGCCAGCAGCTTGGGGTTGCGGGGGGCAGAGACCCAGTACTTC.